The sequence of this TCR beta chain was determined in a study of blood T cells in healthy people across ages. Using a J-beta primer mix together with a sample-barcoded 5' primer, a second PCR was run for roughly 6 to 12 cycles. Each cDNA molecule, via a template-switch adaptor with 12 random nucleotides, was tagged. One entry per CDR3 protein, called by TCRdb with MiXCR from the 5' RACE reads. The table shows 760,000 or so distinct CDR3 sequences, with 20% to 25% occurring only once. The sample was also linked to a second study, of T cells of mothers and their children. Per that study: The authors identified no persistent microchimeric T cell clones.

The source of this sequence is a boy between 10 and 17 years old in good health. The sample comprised blood.

CDR3 amino acids: CSVGSSAEAFF. The CDR3 DNA is TGCAGCGTTGGTTCATCAGCTGAAGCTTTCTTT. The chain links TRBV29-1 to TRBJ1-1; unclear D gene. The CDR3 is made up of 11 amino acids. Trimming pared 4 bases from V and 6 bases from J, leaving 9 bases between. The germline CDR1 and CDR2 sequences are SQVTM and ANQGSEA. The whole variable domain, filled in from reference TRBV29-1 and TRBJ1-1, reads SAVISQKPSRDICQRGTSLTIQCQVDSQVTMMFWYRQQPGQSLTLIATANQGSEATYESGFVIDKFPISRPNLTFSTLTVSNMSPEDSSIYLCSVGSSAEAFFGQGTRLTVV.